This TCR beta chain came from a study of shared clonotypes between healthy human individuals. Study results and caveats: Clonotype sharing across four donors was observed for 4% to 5.5% of naive CD4 clonotypes. On the whole, naive subsets had larger estimated richness than memory subsets had.

V shed 7 bases and J shed 0 bases, with 9 bases lying between them. Germline V lookup: CDR1 SNHLY, CDR2 FYNNEI. The CDR3 covers 14 residues. To note about this clone: The antigen is unknown.

Sequenced by immunoSEQ multiplex PCR; TCRdb stores in-frame clones only, minus some. The table shows around 1,000,000 clones, with approximately 80% occurring only once. The V call is TRBV2, the J call TRBJ2-2, with D perhaps TRBD1 (5 bases). The sequenced sample consisted of memory CD4+ T cells from PBMCs. Subset reported: CD45RA-negative fraction. The receptor was derived from a young man in good health. Some clones in this sample may be carry-over from other donors' samples. The CDR3 spells CASTGNANTGELFF. The DNA for the CDR3 is TGTGCCAGCACAGGGAACGCGAACACCGGGGAGCTGTTTTTT. Full variable domain (rest looked up from reference TRBV2 and TRBJ2-2): EPEVTQTPSHQVTQMGQEVILRCVPISNHLYFYWYRQILGQKVEFLVSFYNNEISEKSEIFDDQFSVERPDGSNFTLKIRSTKLEDSAMYFCASTGNANTGELFFGEGSRLTVL.